This T cell receptor (beta chain) was recorded in a study of CD8 T cells in ankylosing spondylitis. Study results and caveats: In ankylosing spondylitis blood, a motif of roughly eight highly homologous TCR beta variants appeared characteristic. Disease-associated clonotypes exhibited CD8+ identity and were relatively infrequent in peripheral blood.

In regard to this clonotype: No antigen is known for it.

Libraries of TCR beta came from quantitative 5'-RACE with molecular barcodes. TCRdb reprocessed the 5' RACE reads via MiXCR and lists one record per CDR3 protein. The table includes 300,000 to 400,000 distinct CDR3 sequences, about a fifth detected once. Sequenced input: blood, either unsorted or a sorted T cell fraction (not recorded which). This TCR was sampled from a male donor with ankylosing spondylitis.

CDR3 sequence reads: CSASRVSGQNIQYF. Here the CDR3 DNA reads TGCAGTGCCAGCCGGGTTAGCGGGCAAAACATTCAGTACTTC. V usage is TRBV20-1 and J usage is TRBJ2-4; 7 bases map to TRBD2. Germline V CDR1 and CDR2: DFQATT, SNEGSKA (reference sequence). J gave up 5 bases and V 6 bases, and 10 bases lay outside the gene matches. The CDR3 sequence is 14 residues long.